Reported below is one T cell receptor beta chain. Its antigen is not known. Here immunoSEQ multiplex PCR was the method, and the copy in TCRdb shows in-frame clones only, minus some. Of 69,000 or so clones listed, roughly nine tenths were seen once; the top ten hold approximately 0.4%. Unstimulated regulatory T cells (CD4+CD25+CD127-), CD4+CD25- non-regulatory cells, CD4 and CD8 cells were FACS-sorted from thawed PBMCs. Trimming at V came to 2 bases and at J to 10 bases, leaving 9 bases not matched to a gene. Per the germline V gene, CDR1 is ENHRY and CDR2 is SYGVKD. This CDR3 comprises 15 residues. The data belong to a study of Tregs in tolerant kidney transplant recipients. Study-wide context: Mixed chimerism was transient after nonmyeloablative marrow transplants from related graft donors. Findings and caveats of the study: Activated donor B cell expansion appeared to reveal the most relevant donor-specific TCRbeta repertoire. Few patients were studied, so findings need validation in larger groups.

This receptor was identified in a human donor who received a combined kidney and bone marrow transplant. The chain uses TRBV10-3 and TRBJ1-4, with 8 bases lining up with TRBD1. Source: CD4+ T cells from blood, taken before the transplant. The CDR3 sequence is CAISEQGATGAKLFF. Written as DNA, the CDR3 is TGTGCCATCAGTGAGCAGGGGGCGACGGGGGCAAAACTGTTTTTT.